This T cell receptor (beta chain) was identified during a study of CD8 T cells in ankylosing spondylitis (dated by TCRdb to 2016 to 2017). Describing the broader study: The study profiled T cell receptor beta repertoires in healthy donors and ankylosing spondylitis patients to find disease-linked TCR variants. Samples of peripheral blood were taken, and for ankylosing spondylitis patients, synovial fluid was collected as well. The full study cohort comprised 25 ankylosing spondylitis patients and 85 to 120 healthy donors.

Results the study describes overall, beyond this receptor: In peripheral blood, the disease-linked clones were found at relatively low frequencies and had a CD8+ phenotype. Some of the motif variants had been reported before in the synovial fluid and blood of reactive arthritis patients, a finding that suggests common disease-initiation mechanisms. Blood from ankylosing spondylitis patients appeared to be characterized by a TCR beta motif composed of roughly eight highly homologous amino acid variants. According to the report, matched synovial fluid samples from ankylosing spondylitis patients were significantly enriched for the disease-linked clones.

The CDR3 spans 14 residues, from the cysteine through the phenylalanine. The kept DNA is CDR3 alone, 42 bases in frame from the first base. The germline V gene supplies CDR1 KGHSH and CDR2 LQKENI. Between the V and J ends, shortened by 1 base and 8 bases respectively, the junction contains 11 bases. Concerning this clonotype itself: Its cognate antigen has yet to be identified. Base qualities are not at hand, and no much larger clone is one base apart.

This sample was sequenced with an Illumina HiSeq 2500. TCR beta libraries were prepared by quantitative 5'-RACE with molecular barcodes. Processing in the source paper ran as follows. To identify disease-linked TCR variants, a new computational method was used, one built on a probabilistic model of VDJ rearrangement. TCRdb reprocessing: public reads trimmed at Q25 with fastp, clones called with MiXCR, in-frame beta chains kept. Each CDR3 protein appears once, grouped with its most common genes and DNA. The authors' filters were not applied to this entry. The sample table records around 160,000 distinct CDR3 sequences; 11% of these occur just once. The top ten hold 29% of the sample.

The sequenced sample consisted of blood, either unsorted or a sorted T cell fraction (not recorded which). The origin of this receptor is a male donor with ankylosing spondylitis or in good health (not recorded which). The chain uses TRBV18 and TRBJ1-4; no D segment can be confidently identified. The nucleotide sequence reads as follows: TGTGCCAGCTCACCACTGATGGAGGGAGAAAAACTGTTTTTT. This translates into CASSPLMEGEKLFF.